This T cell receptor (beta chain) came from a study of Graves' ophthalmopathy and Graves' hyperthyroidism. Whole-study findings and limits: Progression of ophthalmopathy was predicted by the model with about 66% sensitivity and under 75% specificity. A classifier, a 13-signature model, separated ophthalmopathy from stable hyperthyroidism with around 88% sensitivity and around 83% specificity.

A word on this clonotype: The antigen is not known.

Per germline, CDR1 MNHEY and CDR2 SVGAGI. This CDR3 is built from 17 residues. The germline V and J ends were trimmed by 2 bases and 1 base, with 12 bases remaining between them. Newly diagnosed hyperthyroidism donors, aged 18 to 65, duration under 2 months. Patients were left out if they had other autoimmune diseases, uncontrolled infections, pregnancy or lactation. The TCR beta CDR3 regions underwent amplification from RNA transcripts. First-round RT-PCR employed HTBI primers, with a second-round multiplex PCR after it. TCRdb redid the calling of the multiplex PCR reads with MiXCR, one entry per CDR3 protein. In the table there are 620,000 or so distinct CDR3 sequences, roughly 20% of which are singletons.

This TCR was sampled from a woman under 30 with stable Graves' hyperthyroidism. Some clones in this sample may be carry-over from other donors' samples. The sample comprised peripheral blood. The chain combines TRBV6-5 with TRBJ1-6; tentative D call: TRBD1 (5 bases). Here the CDR3 DNA reads TGTGCCAGCAGTTACAGACAGCCCGTATCCTATAATTCACCCCTCCACTTT. Its protein product is CASSYRQPVSYNSPLHF.